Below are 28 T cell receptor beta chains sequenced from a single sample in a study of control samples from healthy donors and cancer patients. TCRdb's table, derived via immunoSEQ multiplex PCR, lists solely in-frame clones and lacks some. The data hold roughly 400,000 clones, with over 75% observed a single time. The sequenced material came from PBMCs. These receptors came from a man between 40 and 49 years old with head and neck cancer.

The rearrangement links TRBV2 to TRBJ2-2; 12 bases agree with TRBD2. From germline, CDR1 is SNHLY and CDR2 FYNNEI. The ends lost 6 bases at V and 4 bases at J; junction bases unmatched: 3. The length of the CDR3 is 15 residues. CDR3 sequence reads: CASSPGLAGTGELFF. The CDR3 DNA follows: TGTGCCAGCAGCCCGGGACTAGCGGGCACCGGGGAGCTGTTTTTT.

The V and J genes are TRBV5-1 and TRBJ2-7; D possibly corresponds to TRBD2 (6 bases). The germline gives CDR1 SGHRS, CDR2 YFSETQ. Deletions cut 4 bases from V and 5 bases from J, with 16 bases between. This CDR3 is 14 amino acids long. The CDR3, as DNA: TGCGCCAGCAGCCGACTAGGACCCCCGAACGAGCAGTACTTC. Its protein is CASSRLGPPNEQYF.

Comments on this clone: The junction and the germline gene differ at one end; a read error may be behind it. Here the CDR3 DNA reads TGTGCCAGCAGCCCTGAACCCCCCCGGGGCACAGATACGCAGTCTTTT. As protein: CASSPEPPRGTDTQSF. V usage is TRBV7-6 and J usage is TRBJ2-3, with D possibly being TRBD1 or TRBD2 (5 bases each). The CDR3 covers 16 residues. Per germline, CDR1 SGHVS and CDR2 FNYEAQ.

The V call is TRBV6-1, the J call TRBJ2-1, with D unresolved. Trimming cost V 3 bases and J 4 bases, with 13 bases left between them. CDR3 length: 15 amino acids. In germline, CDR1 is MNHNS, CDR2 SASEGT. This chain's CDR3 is CASSDYPDRYNEQFF. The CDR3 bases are TGTGCCAGCAGTGACTACCCCGATAGGTACAATGAGCAGTTCTTC.

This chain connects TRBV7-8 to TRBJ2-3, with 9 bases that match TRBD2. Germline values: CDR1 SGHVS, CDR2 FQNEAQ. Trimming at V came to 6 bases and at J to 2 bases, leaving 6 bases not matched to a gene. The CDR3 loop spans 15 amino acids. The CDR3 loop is CASRQLAGYTDTQYF. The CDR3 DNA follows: TGTGCCAGCAGACAGCTAGCGGGATACACAGATACGCAGTATTTT.

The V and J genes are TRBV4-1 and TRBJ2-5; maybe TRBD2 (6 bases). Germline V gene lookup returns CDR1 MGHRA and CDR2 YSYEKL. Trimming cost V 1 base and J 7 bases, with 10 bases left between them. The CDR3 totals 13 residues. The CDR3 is CASSQGAGMTQYF. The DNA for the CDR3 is TGCGCCAGCAGCCAAGGGGCGGGGATGACCCAGTACTTC.

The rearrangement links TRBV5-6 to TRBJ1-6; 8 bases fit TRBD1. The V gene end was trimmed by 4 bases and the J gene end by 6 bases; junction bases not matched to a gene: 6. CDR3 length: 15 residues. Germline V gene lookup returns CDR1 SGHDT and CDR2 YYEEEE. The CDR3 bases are TGTGCCAGCAGCCCGGACAGGGCTTCTAATTCACCCCTCCACTTT. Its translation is CASSPDRASNSPLHF.

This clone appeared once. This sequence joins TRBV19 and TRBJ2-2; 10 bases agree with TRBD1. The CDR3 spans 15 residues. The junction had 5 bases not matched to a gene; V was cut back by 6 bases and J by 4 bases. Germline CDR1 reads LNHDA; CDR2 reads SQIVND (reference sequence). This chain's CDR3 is CASRDRGRGTGELFF. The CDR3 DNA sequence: TGTGCCAGTAGGGACAGGGGGAGGGGCACCGGGGAGCTGTTTTTT.

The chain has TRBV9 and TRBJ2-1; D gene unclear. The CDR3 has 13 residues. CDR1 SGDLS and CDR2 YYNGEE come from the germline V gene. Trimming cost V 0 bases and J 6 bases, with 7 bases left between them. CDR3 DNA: TGTGCCAGCAGCGTAGTCCCCCGCAATGAGCAGTTCTTC. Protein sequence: CASSVVPRNEQFF.

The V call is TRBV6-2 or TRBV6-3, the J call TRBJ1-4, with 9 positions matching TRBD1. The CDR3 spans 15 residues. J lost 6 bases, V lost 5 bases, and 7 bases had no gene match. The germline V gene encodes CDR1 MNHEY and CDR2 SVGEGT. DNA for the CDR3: TGTGCCAGCAGTCCCCCACAGGGGGCGCATGAAAAACTGTTTTTT. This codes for CASSPPQGAHEKLFF.

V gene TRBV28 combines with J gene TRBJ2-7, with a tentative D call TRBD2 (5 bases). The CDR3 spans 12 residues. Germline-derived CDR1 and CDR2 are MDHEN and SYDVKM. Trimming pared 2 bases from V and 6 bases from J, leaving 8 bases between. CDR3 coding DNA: TGTGCCAGCAGTTTAGGGAGTCGCGAGCAGTACTTC. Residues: CASSLGSREQYF. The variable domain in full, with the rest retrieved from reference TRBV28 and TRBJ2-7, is DVKVTQSSRYLVKRTGEKVFLECVQDMDHENMFWYRQDPGLGLRLIYFSYDVKMKEKGDIPEGYSVSREKKERFSLILESASTNQTSMYLCASSLGSREQYFGPGTRLTVT.

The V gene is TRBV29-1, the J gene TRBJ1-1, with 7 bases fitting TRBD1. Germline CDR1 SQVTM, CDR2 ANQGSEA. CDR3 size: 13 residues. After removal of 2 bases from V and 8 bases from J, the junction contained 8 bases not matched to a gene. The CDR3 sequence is CSVELARGYEAFF. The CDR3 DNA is TGCAGCGTTGAACTGGCCAGGGGGTACGAAGCTTTCTTT.

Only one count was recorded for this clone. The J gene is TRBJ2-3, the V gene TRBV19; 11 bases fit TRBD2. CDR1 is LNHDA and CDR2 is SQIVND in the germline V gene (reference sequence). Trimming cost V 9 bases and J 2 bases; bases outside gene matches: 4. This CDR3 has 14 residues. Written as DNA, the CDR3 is TGTGCCAGCTCGACTAGCGGGGACACAGATACGCAGTATTTT. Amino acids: CASSTSGDTDTQYF.

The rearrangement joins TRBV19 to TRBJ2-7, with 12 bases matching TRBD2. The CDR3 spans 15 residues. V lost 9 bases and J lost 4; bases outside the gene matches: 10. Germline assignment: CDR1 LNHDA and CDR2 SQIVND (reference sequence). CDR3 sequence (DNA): TGTGCCAGCGGGAAACTAGCGGGAGGAAGTTACGAGCAGTACTTC. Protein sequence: CASGKLAGGSYEQYF.

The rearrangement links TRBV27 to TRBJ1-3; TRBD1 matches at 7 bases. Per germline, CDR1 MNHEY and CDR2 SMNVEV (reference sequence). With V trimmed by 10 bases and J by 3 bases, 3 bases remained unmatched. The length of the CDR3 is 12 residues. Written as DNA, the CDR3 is TGTGCCACCACAGGGGATGGAAACACCATATATTTT. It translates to CATTGDGNTIYF.

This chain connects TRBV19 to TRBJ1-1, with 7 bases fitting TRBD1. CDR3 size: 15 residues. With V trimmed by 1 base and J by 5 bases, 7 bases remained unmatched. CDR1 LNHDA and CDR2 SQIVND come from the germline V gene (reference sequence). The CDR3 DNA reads TGTGCCAGTAGTATAGTCGTCAGGGGGAGGACTGAAGCTTTCTTT. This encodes CASSIVVRGRTEAFF.

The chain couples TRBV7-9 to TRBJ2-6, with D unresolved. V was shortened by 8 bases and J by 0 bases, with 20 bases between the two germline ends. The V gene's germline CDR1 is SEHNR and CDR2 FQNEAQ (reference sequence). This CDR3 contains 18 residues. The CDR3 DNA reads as TGTGCCAGCCCGTATACTGTGGAACAATACTCTGGGGCCAACGTCCTGACTTTC. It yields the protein CASPYTVEQYSGANVLTF. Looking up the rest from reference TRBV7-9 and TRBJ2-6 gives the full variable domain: DTGVSQNPRHKITKRGQNVTFRCDPISEHNRLYWYRQTLGQGPEFLTYFQNEAQLEKSRLLSDRFSAERPKGSFSTLEIQRTEQGDSAMYLCASPYTVEQYSGANVLTFGAGSRLTVL.

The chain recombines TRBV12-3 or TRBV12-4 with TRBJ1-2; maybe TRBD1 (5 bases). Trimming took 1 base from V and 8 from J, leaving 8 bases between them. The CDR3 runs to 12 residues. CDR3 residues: CASSLEGRGYTF. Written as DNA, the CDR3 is TGTGCCAGCAGTTTAGAGGGGCGAGGCTACACCTTC.

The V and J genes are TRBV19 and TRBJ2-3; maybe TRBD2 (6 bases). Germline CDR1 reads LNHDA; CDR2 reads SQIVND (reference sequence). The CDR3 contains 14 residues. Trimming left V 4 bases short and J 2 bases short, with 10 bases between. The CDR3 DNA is TGTGCCAGTAGTACGGGGGATCTCACAGATACGCAGTATTTT. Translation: CASSTGDLTDTQYF.

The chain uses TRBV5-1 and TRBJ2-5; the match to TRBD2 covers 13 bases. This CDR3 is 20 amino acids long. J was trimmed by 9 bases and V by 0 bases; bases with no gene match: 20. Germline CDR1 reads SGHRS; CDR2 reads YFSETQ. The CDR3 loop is CASSLDPPTSGGANPGAQYF. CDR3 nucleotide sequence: TGCGCCAGCAGCTTGGATCCACCCACTAGCGGGGGGGCGAATCCGGGTGCCCAGTACTTC.

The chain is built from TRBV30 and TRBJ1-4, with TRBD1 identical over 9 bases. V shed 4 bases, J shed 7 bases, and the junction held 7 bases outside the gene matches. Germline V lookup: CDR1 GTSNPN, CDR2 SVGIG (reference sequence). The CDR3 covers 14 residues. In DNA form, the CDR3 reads TGTGCCTGGACCCATGGGGACAGGGCTGAAAAACTGTTTTTT. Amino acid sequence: CAWTHGDRAEKLFF.

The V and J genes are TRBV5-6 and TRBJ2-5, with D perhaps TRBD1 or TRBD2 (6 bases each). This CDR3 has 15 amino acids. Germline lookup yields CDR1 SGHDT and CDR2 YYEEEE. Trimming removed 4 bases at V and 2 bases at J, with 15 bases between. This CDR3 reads CASSADGGLQETQYF. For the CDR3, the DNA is TGTGCCAGCAGCGCGGACGGGGGCCTACAAGAGACCCAGTACTTC.

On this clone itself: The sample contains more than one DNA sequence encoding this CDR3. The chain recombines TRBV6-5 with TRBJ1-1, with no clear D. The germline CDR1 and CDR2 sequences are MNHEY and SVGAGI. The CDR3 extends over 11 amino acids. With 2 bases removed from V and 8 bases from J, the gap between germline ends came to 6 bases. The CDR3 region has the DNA TGTGCCAGCAGTTACGGCGGAGAAGCTTTCTTT. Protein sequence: CASSYGGEAFF.

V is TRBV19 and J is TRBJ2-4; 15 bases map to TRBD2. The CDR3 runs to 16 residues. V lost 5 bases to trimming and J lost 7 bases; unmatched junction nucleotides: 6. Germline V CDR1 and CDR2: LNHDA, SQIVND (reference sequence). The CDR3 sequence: CASSRTSGGATNIQYF. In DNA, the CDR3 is TGTGCCAGTAGTCGGACTAGCGGGGGGGCCACGAACATTCAGTACTTC.

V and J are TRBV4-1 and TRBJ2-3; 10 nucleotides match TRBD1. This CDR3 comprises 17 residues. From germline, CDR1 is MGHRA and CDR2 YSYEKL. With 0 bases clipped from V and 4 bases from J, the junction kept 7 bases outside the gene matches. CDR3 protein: CASSQDRDRGGADTQYF. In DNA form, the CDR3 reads TGCGCCAGCAGCCAAGACCGGGACAGGGGTGGAGCAGATACGCAGTATTTT.

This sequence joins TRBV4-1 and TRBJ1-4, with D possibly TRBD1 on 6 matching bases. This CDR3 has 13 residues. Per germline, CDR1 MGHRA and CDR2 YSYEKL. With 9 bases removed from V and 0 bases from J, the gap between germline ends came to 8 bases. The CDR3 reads CASRQATNEKLFF. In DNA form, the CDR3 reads TGCGCCAGTAGACAGGCAACTAATGAAAAACTGTTTTTT.

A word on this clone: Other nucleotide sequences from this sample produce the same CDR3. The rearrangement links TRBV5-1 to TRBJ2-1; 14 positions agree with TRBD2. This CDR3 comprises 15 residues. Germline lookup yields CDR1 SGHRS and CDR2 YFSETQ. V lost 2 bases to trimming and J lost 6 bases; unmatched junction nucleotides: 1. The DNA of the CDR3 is TGCGCCAGCAGCTTAGGACTAGCGGGAGGCAATGAGCAGTTCTTC. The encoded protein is CASSLGLAGGNEQFF.

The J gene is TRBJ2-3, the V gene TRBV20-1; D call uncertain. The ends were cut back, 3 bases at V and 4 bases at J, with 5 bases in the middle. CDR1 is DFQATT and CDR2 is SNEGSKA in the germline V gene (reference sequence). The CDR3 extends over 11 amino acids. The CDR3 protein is CSARGPDTQYF. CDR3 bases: TGCAGTGCTAGGGGCCCAGATACGCAGTATTTT.